These 15 T cell receptor beta chains share one sample of origin, sequenced in a study of blood T cell repertoires in COVID-19. TCRdb's copy holds only in-frame clones and misses some; the assay was immunoSEQ multiplex PCR. This table has 250,000 to 300,000 clones, roughly 86% appearing once. Sequenced sample: PBMCs or T cells enriched from blood (not recorded which). These receptors were obtained from a woman in her 30s who had recovered from COVID-19.

This clone was seen more than once but under ten times. The chain employs TRBV19 and TRBJ1-1, with D perhaps matching TRBD1 (5 bases). Germline loops: CDR1 LNHDA, CDR2 SQIVND (reference sequence). Between the trimmed V and J ends, which lost 9 bases and 5 bases, there was a span of 16 bases. The length of the CDR3 is 13 residues. DNA of the CDR3: TGTGCCAGCGGGCAGGGAAGGTCTACTGAAGCTTTCTTT. Protein: CASGQGRSTEAFF.

This clone was detected only a few times. For the CDR3, the DNA is TGTGCCAGCTCACCGCGCCGACAGTCCGCCACCACAGATACGCAGTATTTT. It translates to CASSPRRQSATTDTQYF. The V gene is TRBV18, the J gene TRBJ2-3; weak D call: TRBD1 (5 bases). The V end was cut by 3 bases, the J end by 2 bases, with 18 bases between. This CDR3 contains 17 residues. The germline V gene encodes CDR1 KGHSH and CDR2 LQKENI.

The chain combines TRBV12-3 or TRBV12-4 with TRBJ1-5; 10 bases map to TRBD1. The CDR3 extends over 13 amino acids. J lost 5 bases, V lost 7 bases, and 2 bases had no gene match. The CDR3: CASKGTGDQPQHF. Written as DNA, the CDR3 is TGTGCCAGCAAGGGGACAGGGGATCAGCCCCAGCATTTT.

Comments on this clone: The junction shows a germline mismatch at one end, possibly a read error. The V call is TRBV11-3, the J call TRBJ2-7, with 7 nucleotides matching TRBD1. CDR1 is SGHNT, CDR2 YENEEA, per germline. CDR3 length: 17 amino acids. The CDR3: CASSLLPPDRVSHEQYF. The CDR3 DNA reads as TGTGCCAGCAGCTTACTCCCACCCGACAGGGTCTCCCACGAGCAGTACTTC. Full variable domain (rest looked up from reference TRBV11-3 and TRBJ2-7): EAGVVQSPRYKIIEKKQPVAFWCNPISGHNTLYWYLQNLGQGPELLIRYENEEAVDDSQLPKDRFSAERLKGVDSTLKIQPAELGDSAVYLCASSLLPPDRVSHEQYFGPGTRLTVT.

This clone has only one observation. The chain couples TRBV4-1 to TRBJ2-3; 8 positions agree with TRBD2. The V gene's germline CDR1 is MGHRA and CDR2 YSYEKL. The CDR3 is made up of 16 amino acids. V lost 0 bases to trimming and J lost 1 base; unmatched junction nucleotides: 3. The CDR3 loop reads CASSQEYGRGTDTQYF. CDR3 nucleotide sequence: TGCGCCAGCAGCCAAGAATACGGGAGGGGCACAGATACGCAGTATTTT.

With respect to this clone: This CDR3 fails to terminate in the conserved phenylalanine or tryptophan, so it likely reflects a read error. No DNA is shown, since the ends of the CDR3 on it are uncertain; the CDR3 is the one TCRdb lists. The chain is built from TRBV2 and TRBJ2-7; the DNA was not compared with TRBD2, the D call given in the table. Germline assignment: CDR1 SNHLY and CDR2 FYNNEI. Inclusive of both ends, the CDR3 amounts to 12 amino acids. CDR3 sequence reads: CASIGGALNSGM.

This chain links TRBV7-6 with TRBJ2-5; D unresolved. Trimming pared 2 bases from V and 9 bases from J, leaving 19 bases between. Germline V CDR1 and CDR2: SGHVS, FNYEAQ. CDR3 length: 15 amino acids. The chain's CDR3 is CASSLMSPTPVAQYF. Here the CDR3 DNA reads TGTGCCAGCAGCTTAATGTCACCCACCCCGGTGGCCCAGTACTTC.

The CDR3 reads CAVRGGFEAFF. The DNA of the CDR3 is TGTGCCGTCCGAGGAGGGTTTGAAGCTTTCTTT. V is TRBV10-3 and J is TRBJ1-1; D is unresolved. CDR3 size: 11 residues. From germline, CDR1 is ENHRY and CDR2 SYGVKD. With 11 bases removed from V and 7 bases from J, the gap between germline ends came to 14 bases.

The rearrangement joins TRBV19 to TRBJ2-7; TRBD2 might be the D (5 bases). This CDR3 is 17 amino acids long. Trimming cost V 6 bases and J 3 bases, with 24 bases left between them. CDR1 LNHDA and CDR2 SQIVND come from the germline V gene (reference sequence). CDR3 sequence reads: CASSPNHVRRSYYEQYF. DNA of the CDR3: TGTGCCAGTAGCCCGAATCATGTACGGAGGTCGTACTACGAGCAGTACTTC.

The chain recombines TRBV5-6 with TRBJ1-1; D gene unclear. Trimming pared 0 bases from V and 3 bases from J, leaving 9 bases between. Germline V gives CDR1 SGHDT, CDR2 YYEEEE. This CDR3 is 14 amino acids long. CDR3 coding DNA: TGTGCCAGCAGCTTGGGGCAGGTCTACACTGAAGCTTTCTTT. Translating it yields CASSLGQVYTEAFF.

J is TRBJ1-2 and V is TRBV5-6; D is ambiguous. Trimming pared 3 bases from V and 5 bases from J, leaving 17 bases between. CDR1 SGHDT and CDR2 YYEEEE come from the germline V gene. The length of the CDR3 is 15 residues. The CDR3 DNA reads as TGTGCCAGCAGCTCCCTCGCGGGTTTGGTTTATGGCTACACCTTC. Translating it yields CASSSLAGLVYGYTF.

The chain is built from TRBV5-1 and TRBJ1-2; maybe TRBD1 (6 bases). Deletions cut 0 bases from V and 4 bases from J, with 10 bases between. Germline loops: CDR1 SGHRS, CDR2 YFSETQ. CDR3 length: 14 residues. The CDR3 DNA reads as TGCGCCAGCAGCTTGGGACAGGCGCTCTATGGCTACACCTTC. Its protein is CASSLGQALYGYTF. Supplemented by reference TRBV5-1 and TRBJ1-2, the full variable domain reads KAGVTQTPRYLIKTRGQQVTLSCSPISGHRSVSWYQQTPGQGLQFLFEYFSETQRNKGNFPGRFSGRQFSNSRSEMNVSTLELGDSALYLCASSLGQALYGYTFGSGTRLTVV.

V is TRBV14 and J is TRBJ1-1, with 7 bases identical to TRBD1. Losses at the gene ends were 3 bases for V and 8 bases for J; bases not matched to a gene: 9. This CDR3 spans 14 amino acids. The germline gives CDR1 SGHDN, CDR2 FVKESK. Here the CDR3 DNA reads TGTGCCAGCAGCCAGTTTATGACAGGGCTGGAAGCTTTCTTT. This gives the protein CASSQFMTGLEAFF.

The chain recombines TRBV27 with TRBJ1-1; D ambiguous. The CDR3 has 11 amino acids. V lost 10 bases and J lost 5, with 11 bases in between. Germline-derived CDR1 and CDR2 are MNHEY and SMNVEV (reference sequence). This CDR3 is CATSRGTEAFF. The CDR3 DNA reads as TGTGCCACCTCTCGGGGAACTGAAGCTTTCTTT.

This sequence joins TRBV2 and TRBJ2-1; 12 bases fit TRBD2. With V trimmed by 10 bases and J by 6 bases, 7 bases remained unmatched. Germline loops: CDR1 SNHLY, CDR2 FYNNEI. The CDR3 consists of 14 residues. This CDR3 is CANRLAGEGNEQFF. CDR3 in DNA: TGTGCCAACCGACTAGCGGGAGAGGGCAATGAGCAGTTCTTC. Full variable domain (missing parts from reference TRBV2 and TRBJ2-1): EPEVTQTPSHQVTQMGQEVILRCVPISNHLYFYWYRQILGQKVEFLVSFYNNEISEKSEIFDDQFSVERPDGSNFTLKIRSTKLEDSAMYFCANRLAGEGNEQFFGPGTRLTVL.